This T cell receptor beta chain emerged from a study of beta chain features in type 1 diabetes. General study results and limits: Type 1 diabetes patients showed a moderate but significant shortening of TCRB CDR3s in all four CD4+ subsets. The naive, central memory and Treg TCRB repertoires of patients appeared to be more similar to one another than those of healthy donors.

The CDR3 spans 13 residues. CDR1 and CDR2 (germline): SSHAT, FNYEAQ (reference sequence). Staining for CD45RO/CCR7/CD25/CD127/CD95/CD27 allowed sorting of CD4+ naive, central memory, regulatory and stem cell-like memory cells. This clone has only a few counts. The antigen remains undetermined. An end of the junction differs from the germline gene, which may be a read error. As every portion of the isolated RNA was reverse transcribed, the sequencing read expressed TCRB transcripts. Profiling relied on immunoSEQ multiplex PCR, and the TCRdb table lists in-frame clones only, not all of them. The table lists 600,000 to 700,000 clones, 13% of them singletons, with less than 0.025% in the top ten.

The receptor was isolated from a young man with type 1 diabetes. Source material: naive CD4+ T cells from blood. The chain couples TRBV7-7 to TRBJ1-1; no firm D call. CDR3 nucleotide sequence: TGTGCTAGCAGCTTATCGCCCGGGGAGGTAGCTTTCTTT. Translation gives CASSLSPGEVAFF.